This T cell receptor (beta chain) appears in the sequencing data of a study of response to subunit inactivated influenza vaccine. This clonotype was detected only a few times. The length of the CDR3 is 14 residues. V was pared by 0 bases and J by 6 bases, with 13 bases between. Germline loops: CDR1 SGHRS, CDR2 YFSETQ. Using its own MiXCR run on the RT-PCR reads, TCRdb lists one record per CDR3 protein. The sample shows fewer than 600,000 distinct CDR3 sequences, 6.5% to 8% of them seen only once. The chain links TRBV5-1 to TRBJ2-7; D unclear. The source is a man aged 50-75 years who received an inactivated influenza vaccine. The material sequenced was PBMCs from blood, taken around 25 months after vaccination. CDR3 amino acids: CASSLELQPTEQYF. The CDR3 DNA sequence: TGCGCCAGCAGCTTGGAGTTGCAGCCGACCGAGCAGTACTTC.